The next 18 T cell receptor beta chains were all read from a single sample in a study of control samples from healthy donors and cancer patients. Measured with immunoSEQ multiplex PCR; TCRdb has only the in-frame clones, and not every one. The sample has fewer than 40,000 clones, about 93% seen once. Material for sequencing was PBMCs. The source is a middle-aged man with colorectal cancer.

The chain couples TRBV2 to TRBJ2-1; 7 bases align to TRBD1. The CDR3 has 13 residues. Germline V CDR1 and CDR2: SNHLY, FYNNEI. Unmatched junction bases numbered 9, after V lost 1 base and J lost 15 bases. The CDR3 sequence is CASSEGDSYPWFF. The CDR3 nucleotides read TGTGCCAGCAGTGAAGGGGACAGCTATCCTTGGTTCTTC.

The chain couples TRBV10-3 to TRBJ2-7, with TRBD1 matching over 7 bases. This CDR3 has 15 residues. Germline values: CDR1 ENHRY, CDR2 SYGVKD. V shed 4 bases and J 3 bases; nucleotides not matched to a gene: 9. Here the CDR3 DNA reads TGTGCCATCAGTGCTCGGACAGGAGTCAACTACGAGCAGTACTTC. Residues: CAISARTGVNYEQYF.

This clone appeared once. The chain combines TRBV11-1 with TRBJ2-1; D is ambiguous. This CDR3 has 15 amino acids. The germline V and J ends were trimmed by 5 bases and 4 bases, with 15 bases remaining between them. CDR1 and CDR2 (germline): SGHAT, FQDESV (reference sequence). Here the CDR3 reads CASSLGGDRYNEQFF. The CDR3 DNA reads TGTGCCAGCAGCCTCGGCGGCGATCGATACAATGAGCAGTTCTTC.

This clone was seen only once. The V and J genes are TRBV30 and TRBJ2-1; D may be TRBD1 (6 bases). Germline loops: CDR1 GTSNPN, CDR2 SVGIG (reference sequence). The CDR3 has 15 residues. The V end lost 2 bases, the J end lost 1 base, and 12 bases lay between the germline ends. DNA of the CDR3: TGTGCCTGGAGTCGAGGGGGAATTTCCTACAATGAGCAGTTCTTC. Residues: CAWSRGGISYNEQFF.

This chain uses TRBV9 with TRBJ1-1, with D uncertain. There are 14 residues in the CDR3. V gave up 1 base and J gave up 4 bases, with 11 bases separating them. Germline CDR1 is SGDLS and CDR2 is YYNGEE. The CDR3 protein is CASSVQDLGTEAFF. The CDR3 region has the DNA TGTGCCAGCAGCGTACAGGACCTAGGCACTGAAGCTTTCTTT. The full variable domain, with the rest looked up from reference TRBV9 and TRBJ1-1, is DSGVTQTPKHLITATGQRVTLRCSPRSGDLSVYWYQQSLDQGLQFLIQYYNGEERAKGNILERFSAQQFPDLHSELNLSSLELGDSALYFCASSVQDLGTEAFFGQGTRLTVV.

The chain couples TRBV6-5 to TRBJ1-1; 9 nucleotides line up with TRBD1. The CDR3 has 15 residues. From germline, CDR1 is MNHEY and CDR2 SVGAGI. The trim removed 7 bases at V and 2 bases at J, leaving 8 bases unmatched. The CDR3 DNA reads TGTGCCAGCAAAACAAGGGGACAGGGAAACACTGAAGCTTTCTTT. Protein product: CASKTRGQGNTEAFF.

The chain carries TRBV2 and TRBJ1-6; the match to TRBD1 covers 7 bases. After removal of 6 bases from V and 10 bases from J, the junction contained 18 bases not matched to a gene. The CDR3 extends over 17 amino acids. Germline-derived CDR1 and CDR2 are SNHLY and FYNNEI. The CDR3 sequence: CASSLLWGGQSGSPLHF. CDR3 nucleotides: TGTGCCAGCAGCCTACTTTGGGGGGGACAGAGCGGCTCACCCCTCCACTTT. The full variable domain, completed using reference TRBV2 and TRBJ1-6, is EPEVTQTPSHQVTQMGQEVILRCVPISNHLYFYWYRQILGQKVEFLVSFYNNEISEKSEIFDDQFSVERPDGSNFTLKIRSTKLEDSAMYFCASSLLWGGQSGSPLHFGNGTRLTVT.

The chain combines TRBV6-1 with TRBJ1-5, with D tentatively TRBD1 (6 bases). Germline V gene data show CDR1 as MNHNS and CDR2 as SASEGT. The CDR3 runs to 15 residues. V shed 1 base and J shed 7 bases, with 14 bases lying between them. DNA for the CDR3: TGTGCCAGCAGTGAAGACGGCAGGGGCCGGCAGCCCCAGCATTTT. It yields the protein CASSEDGRGRQPQHF.

V usage is TRBV5-1 and J usage is TRBJ2-7; D may be TRBD1 (5 bases). The germline V gene has CDR1 SGHRS and CDR2 YFSETQ. The V end was cut by 2 bases, the J end by 2 bases, with 14 bases between. CDR3 length equals 15 residues. DNA of the CDR3: TGCGCCAGCAGCTTCCTAGTGGCAGGGCCCTACGAGCAGTACTTC. Protein: CASSFLVAGPYEQYF.

The chain couples TRBV11-3 to TRBJ1-1; the D is unclear. This CDR3 spans 13 amino acids. Between the trimmed V and J ends, which lost 5 bases and 6 bases, there was a span of 13 bases. The germline gives CDR1 SGHNT, CDR2 YENEEA. CDR3 DNA sequence: TGTGCCAGCAGCCTCCAGCCACGGGCTGAAGCTTTCTTT. This translates into CASSLQPRAEAFF. Filled out from reference TRBV11-3 and TRBJ1-1, the complete variable domain reads EAGVVQSPRYKIIEKKQPVAFWCNPISGHNTLYWYLQNLGQGPELLIRYENEEAVDDSQLPKDRFSAERLKGVDSTLKIQPAELGDSAVYLCASSLQPRAEAFFGQGTRLTVV.

The chain uses TRBV27 and TRBJ1-2; a possible D gene is TRBD1 (6 bases). In germline, CDR1 is MNHEY, CDR2 SMNVEV (reference sequence). The CDR3 spans 13 residues. Between the trimmed V and J ends, which lost 5 bases and 4 bases, there was a span of 11 bases. The CDR3 spells CASSATGPYGYTF. CDR3 sequence (DNA): TGTGCCAGCAGTGCCACAGGGCCCTATGGCTACACCTTC.

The chain links TRBV1 to TRBJ1-5. TRBV1 is a known pseudogene. CDR3 length: 13 residues. The CDR3 spells CTSRPSNFGPQHF. CDR3 DNA: TGCACCAGCCGACCTAGCAACTTTGGGCCCCAGCATTTT.

This chain uses TRBV6-6 with TRBJ1-1; tentatively, D is TRBD1 (6 bases). Trimming cost V 6 bases and J 1 base, with 9 bases left between them. Germline V gene sequence: CDR1 MNHNY, CDR2 SVGAGI (reference sequence). The CDR3 spans 13 residues. CDR3 coding DNA: TGTGCCAGCAGGCAGACAGGGAACACTGAAGCTTTCTTT. Encoded protein: CASRQTGNTEAFF.

The chain recombines TRBV3-1 (or the pseudogene TRBV3-2) with TRBJ2-7; tentative D call: TRBD1 (5 bases). The CDR3 contains 14 residues. V shed 4 bases and J shed 4 bases, with 14 bases lying between them. Germline V gene sequence: CDR1 LGHDT, CDR2 YNNKEL (reference sequence). The DNA for the CDR3 is TGTGCCAGCAGCCGGGGCCAAAAGGCGTACGAGCAGTACTTC. Translation: CASSRGQKAYEQYF.

This chain links TRBV5-4 with TRBJ2-7, with 9 bases matching TRBD1. The CDR3 is 16 residues long. With 3 bases clipped from V and 0 bases from J, the junction kept 7 bases outside the gene matches. In germline, CDR1 is SGHNT, CDR2 YYREEE (reference sequence). Here the CDR3 DNA reads TGTGCCAGCAGCTCCGGACCGACAGGGGGCTCCTACGAGCAGTACTTC. Translation: CASSSGPTGGSYEQYF.

This chain uses TRBV2 with TRBJ1-4; a possible D gene is TRBD1 (6 bases). Trimming took off 5 bases at V and 6 bases at J, with 16 bases between the two ends. This CDR3 is built from 15 residues. Germline V gene data show CDR1 as SNHLY and CDR2 as FYNNEI. The CDR3 here is CASSRRGGFDEKLFF. Written as DNA, the CDR3 is TGTGCCAGCAGTCGACGGGGGGGCTTCGATGAAAAACTGTTTTTT. Filled out from reference TRBV2 and TRBJ1-4, the complete variable domain reads EPEVTQTPSHQVTQMGQEVILRCVPISNHLYFYWYRQILGQKVEFLVSFYNNEISEKSEIFDDQFSVERPDGSNFTLKIRSTKLEDSAMYFCASSRRGGFDEKLFFGSGTQLSVL.

The chain combines TRBV11-3 with TRBJ1-1, with TRBD1 as a possible D gene (6 bases). The CDR3 covers 13 residues. The germline V and J ends were trimmed by 3 bases and 12 bases, with 17 bases remaining between them. Germline-derived CDR1 and CDR2 are SGHNT and YENEEA. The CDR3 nucleotides read TGTGCCAGCAGCTTGGGCCACAGGGATAAAACTTTCTTT. This encodes CASSLGHRDKTFF.

This chain joins TRBV5-4 and TRBJ1-4; tentative D call: TRBD1 (6 bases). The length of the CDR3 is 18 residues. Germline V lookup: CDR1 SGHNT, CDR2 YYREEE (reference sequence). V dropped 1 base and J dropped 6 bases, with 22 bases sitting between them. CDR3 amino acids: CASSLLDSPYLEDEKLFF. The CDR3 DNA is TGTGCCAGCAGCTTGTTGGACAGCCCCTACCTAGAGGATGAAAAACTGTTTTTT.